These 10 T cell receptor beta chains share one sample of origin, sequenced in a study of Graves' ophthalmopathy and Graves' hyperthyroidism. Amplification from RNA transcripts yielded the TCR beta CDR3 regions. The workflow started with a first-round RT-PCR run with HTBI primers and then moved on to a second-round multiplex PCR. One entry per CDR3 protein, called by TCRdb with MiXCR from the multiplex PCR reads. The data hold some 400,000 distinct CDR3 sequences, with approximately 20% observed a single time. Sequencing was done on a sample of peripheral blood. The receptors originated from a woman aged 18-29 years with Graves' ophthalmopathy.

The table lists this clonotype with many counts. A much larger clone differs from this one at a single base, so this may be a read error. J is TRBJ2-2 and V is TRBV27, with D uncertain. Germline V lookup: CDR1 MNHEY, CDR2 SMNVEV (reference sequence). V was cut by 3 bases and J by 0 bases, with 2 bases left in between. The CDR3 is made up of 13 amino acids. The CDR3 coding sequence is TGTGCCAGCAGTTTCGCGAACACCGGGGAGCTGTTTTTT. Amino acid sequence: CASSFANTGELFF.

This clonotype was counted ten times or more. The V and J genes are TRBV6-2 or TRBV6-3 and TRBJ2-7; 11 bases align to TRBD1. The J segment lost 6 bases and the V segment lost 6 bases, leaving 19 bases of the junction unmatched. Germline V lookup: CDR1 MNHEY, CDR2 SVGEGT. The CDR3 contains 18 residues. Written as DNA, the CDR3 is TGTGCCAGCAGCATCACCGGCCCCGGACAGGGGGCGGGATCCGAGCAGTACTTC. Translating gives CASSITGPGQGAGSEQYF.

Worth noting for this clonotype: The junction departs from the called germline gene at one end, perhaps through a read error. The chain is built from TRBV2 and TRBJ1-1; D perhaps matches TRBD1 (6 bases). The germline V gene has CDR1 SNHLY and CDR2 FYNNEI. The CDR3 length is 13 residues. CDR3 DNA sequence: TGTGCCACCAACAGGGATGTCGACACTGAAGCCTTCTTT. Amino acids: CATNRDVDTEAFF.

This clonotype was seen repeatedly, ten times or more. V usage is TRBV18 and J usage is TRBJ1-1; no clear D. Germline V lookup: CDR1 KGHSH, CDR2 LQKENI. V lost 3 bases, J lost 0 bases, and 8 bases lay in between. This CDR3 is built from 14 residues. The CDR3 coding sequence is TGTGCCAGCTCACCGGGGAGGGTGAACACTGAAGCTTTCTTT. Protein sequence: CASSPGRVNTEAFF.

At least ten counts were recorded for this clonotype. V gene TRBV18 combines with J gene TRBJ2-7, with TRBD2 matching over 7 bases. CDR3 size: 14 residues. CDR1 and CDR2 from the germline V gene are KGHSH and LQKENI. The V segment lost 4 bases and the J segment 5 bases; nucleotides outside the gene matches: 8. The CDR3 DNA follows: TGTGCCAGCTCACGACTAGCATCGATCGACGAGCAGTACTTC. Translated: CASSRLASIDEQYF.

This clonotype was counted many times. The CDR3 here is CASSPGGGAFYEQYF. The CDR3 DNA is TGTGCCAGCAGCCCGGGGGGGGGGGCGTTTTACGAGCAGTACTTC. The chain is built from TRBV28 and TRBJ2-7; 8 positions match TRBD2. The CDR3 is 15 residues long. The germline gives CDR1 MDHEN, CDR2 SYDVKM. With V trimmed by 6 bases and J by 4 bases, 11 bases remained unmatched.

This clonotype was counted at least ten times. The chain is built from TRBV7-8 and TRBJ1-1; the D gene is possibly TRBD1 (5 bases). Germline CDR1 SGHVS, CDR2 FQNEAQ. This CDR3 comprises 17 residues. V was shortened by 0 bases and J by 0 bases, with 14 bases between the two germline ends. The CDR3: CASSLARVGGMNTEAFF. The CDR3 DNA sequence: TGTGCCAGCAGCTTAGCGCGAGTCGGGGGAATGAACACTGAAGCTTTCTTT. The entire variable domain, with the rest obtained from reference TRBV7-8 and TRBJ1-1, is as follows: GAGVSQSPRYKVAKRGQDVALRCDPISGHVSLFWYQQALGQGPEFLTYFQNEAQLDKSGLPSDRFFAERPEGSVSTLKIQRTQQEDSAVYLCASSLARVGGMNTEAFFGQGTRLTVV.

The table lists this clonotype with many counts. The rearrangement joins TRBV5-1 to TRBJ1-3; D is unclear. This CDR3 spans 15 amino acids. Trimming stripped 0 bases from V and 0 bases from J, with 7 bases between. Germline V gene lookup returns CDR1 SGHRS and CDR2 YFSETQ. The CDR3 spells CASSLGIYSGNTIYF. The CDR3 region has the DNA TGCGCCAGCAGCTTGGGGATCTACTCTGGAAACACCATATATTTT. Full variable domain (rest looked up from reference TRBV5-1 and TRBJ1-3): KAGVTQTPRYLIKTRGQQVTLSCSPISGHRSVSWYQQTPGQGLQFLFEYFSETQRNKGNFPGRFSGRQFSNSRSEMNVSTLELGDSALYLCASSLGIYSGNTIYFGEGSWLTVV.

The table lists this clonotype with many counts. The chain links TRBV12-3 or TRBV12-4 to TRBJ1-6, with D possibly TRBD1 on 5 matching bases. Trimming left V 7 bases short and J 9 bases short, with 16 bases between. The CDR3 length is 14 residues. The CDR3 spells CASIAAGMGSPLHF. In DNA, the CDR3 is TGTGCCAGCATTGCGGCAGGGATGGGTTCACCCCTCCACTTT.

There are many counts of this clonotype. V is TRBV20-1 and J is TRBJ1-1; possibly TRBD1 for D (5 bases). Germline assignment: CDR1 DFQATT and CDR2 SNEGSKA (reference sequence). The V end lost 3 bases, the J end lost 5 bases, and 10 bases lay between the germline ends. The CDR3 runs to 12 residues. This chain's CDR3 is CSARVRATEAFF. The CDR3 bases are TGCAGTGCTAGGGTCAGGGCGACTGAAGCTTTCTTT.